The 18 T cell receptor beta chains in this list originate from one sample, sequenced in a study of blood T cells in healthy people across ages. It was with a sample-barcoded 5' primer and a J-beta primer mix that a second PCR of roughly 7 to 12 cycles was run. TCRdb recomputed calls from the 5' RACE reads with MiXCR, one row per CDR3 protein. The data show roughly 500,000 distinct CDR3 sequences, approximately 30% seen once. Sequencing was done on a sample of blood. These receptors were obtained from a woman in her 70s in good health.

The rearrangement uses TRBV6-6 and TRBJ2-1, with TRBD1 matching 8 bases. The CDR3 has 13 amino acids. CDR1 is MNHNY, CDR2 SVGAGI, per germline (reference sequence). Trimming cost V 2 bases and J 16 bases; bases outside gene matches: 10. The CDR3 region has the DNA TGTGCCAGCAGTTACAATCCCGGACAGGGTCCCTTCTTC. Translation: CASSYNPGQGPFF.

CDR3 sequence reads: CASSSGTSNEKLFF. CDR3 coding DNA: TGTGCCAGCAGTTCCGGGACGTCTAATGAAAAACTGTTTTTT. The V gene is TRBV27, the J gene TRBJ1-4; a weak D match, TRBD1 (5 bases). Germline CDR1 MNHEY, CDR2 SMNVEV (reference sequence). CDR3 length equals 14 residues. V gave up 4 bases and J gave up 3 bases, with 9 bases separating them.

This clonotype came up a few times. The chain uses TRBV4-2 and TRBJ2-5, with TRBD2 matching 10 bases. This CDR3 is built from 19 residues. CDR1 is LGHNA and CDR2 is YNFKEQ in the germline V gene. The V gene end was trimmed by 3 bases and the J gene end by 2 bases; junction bases not matched to a gene: 15. The CDR3 bases are TGTGCCAGCAGCCAGAAATCCGGGAGGCTAGCGGGGGAACAAGAGACCCAGTACTTC. Translated, it gives CASSQKSGRLAGEQETQYF.

Comments on this clonotype: Germline is not matched at one junction end, which may reflect a read error. V and J are TRBV6-2 or TRBV6-3 and TRBJ1-1; no firm D call. From germline, CDR1 is MNHEY and CDR2 SVGEGT. This CDR3 is 14 amino acids long. This chain's CDR3 is CASSYLGGSTEALF. CDR3 DNA sequence: TGTGCCAGCAGTTACTTGGGAGGGAGCACTGAAGCTCTCTTT.

This chain joins TRBV6-2 or TRBV6-3 and TRBJ1-1; D is possibly TRBD1 (5 bases). Trimming stripped 7 bases from V and 1 base from J, with 10 bases between. CDR1 MNHEY and CDR2 SVGEGT come from the germline V gene. The CDR3 runs to 13 residues. The chain's CDR3 is CASKATANTEAFF. The DNA for the CDR3 is TGTGCCAGCAAGGCGACAGCGAACACTGAAGCTTTCTTT.

This clonotype was seen a handful of times. This chain uses TRBV7-2 with TRBJ2-3; D remains unclear. The germline V gene encodes CDR1 SGHTA and CDR2 FQGNSA. V lost 5 bases, J lost 5 bases, and 14 bases lay in between. This CDR3 has 14 residues. As DNA, the CDR3 is TGTGCCAGCAGCCCTCCCCCCCTAGGAGATACGCAGTATTTT. This encodes CASSPPPLGDTQYF. Combining the CDR3 with reference TRBV7-2 and TRBJ2-3 gives the whole variable domain GAGVSQSPSNKVTEKGKDVELRCDPISGHTALYWYRQSLGQGLEFLIYFQGNSAPDKSGLPSDRFSAERTGGSVSTLTIQRTQQEDSAVYLCASSPPPLGDTQYFGPGTRLTVL.

The chain is built from TRBV27 and TRBJ2-7; the D gene is possibly TRBD2 (6 bases). Trimming took 3 bases from V and 7 from J, leaving 19 bases between them. The germline V gene encodes CDR1 MNHEY and CDR2 SMNVEV (reference sequence). The CDR3 is 15 amino acids. The CDR3 here is CASSLVPGGTREQYF. The CDR3 nucleotides read TGTGCCAGCAGTTTGGTCCCCGGAGGGACGAGGGAGCAGTACTTC.

The genes are TRBV4-3 and TRBJ1-2; D perhaps matches TRBD1 (6 bases). The CDR3 has 16 residues. Trimming removed 1 base from V and 10 bases from J, with 22 bases in between. Germline CDR1 is LGHNA and CDR2 is YSLEER. CDR3 amino acids: CASSQVYQGWDEIYTF. In nucleotides, the CDR3 is TGCGCCAGCAGCCAAGTGTACCAGGGGTGGGATGAAATCTACACCTTC.

The chain couples TRBV5-6 to TRBJ1-1; 8 nucleotides align to TRBD1. The V gene end was trimmed by 4 bases and the J gene end by 1 base; junction bases not matched to a gene: 12. CDR1 and CDR2 (germline): SGHDT, YYEEEE. This CDR3 contains 17 residues. CDR3 amino acids: CASSRDRGRGWNTEAFF. Written as DNA, the CDR3 is TGTGCCAGCAGCCGCGACAGGGGCCGCGGGTGGAACACTGAAGCTTTCTTT. The variable domain in full, completed from reference TRBV5-6 and TRBJ1-1, reads DAGVTQSPTHLIKTRGQQVTLRCSPKSGHDTVSWYQQALGQGPQFIFQYYEEEERQRGNFPDRFSGHQFPNYSSELNVNALLLGDSALYLCASSRDRGRGWNTEAFFGQGTRLTVV.

This clonotype showed up just a few times. The CDR3 sequence: CASSRQALNEKLFF. The CDR3 DNA is TGTGCCAGCAGCCGACAGGCCCTTAATGAAAAACTGTTTTTT. The rearrangement links TRBV6-5 to TRBJ1-4; perhaps TRBD1 as D (6 bases). V lost 6 bases to trimming and J lost 4 bases, with 12 bases between them. Germline CDR1 is MNHEY and CDR2 is SVGAGI. CDR3 length: 14 residues.

This clonotype was picked up a small number of times. The chain carries TRBV28 and TRBJ2-1; weak D call: TRBD2 (5 bases). The DNA matches TRBJ2-7 better at its end, which makes the J call doubtful. The CDR3 contains 13 residues. Germline V gives CDR1 MDHEN, CDR2 SYDVKM. The CDR3 DNA is TGTGCCAGCAGTTTTCTAGCTAGCTACGAGCAGTACTTC. Its protein product is CASSFLASYEQYF.

The chain carries TRBV30 and TRBJ2-5; D ambiguous. The germline V and J ends were trimmed by 3 bases and 5 bases, with 13 bases remaining between them. Germline CDR1 and CDR2: GTSNPN and SVGIG (reference sequence). The CDR3 contains 13 residues. The CDR3 DNA is TGTGCCTGGAGGGAATGGATTCGGGAGACCCAGTACTTC. Translated, it gives CAWREWIRETQYF.

This clonotype was observed a single time. The chain uses TRBV10-3 and TRBJ2-1; 12 bases line up with TRBD1. This CDR3 is 15 amino acids long. Germline V gene data show CDR1 as ENHRY and CDR2 as SYGVKD. The trim removed 4 bases at V and 7 bases at J, leaving 5 bases unmatched. The DNA for the CDR3 is TGTGCCATCAGTGCCACGGGACAGGGGGCTAATGAGCAGTTCTTC. Translated, it gives CAISATGQGANEQFF.

This clonotype was counted a few times. The chain employs TRBV29-1 and TRBJ1-1; a possible D gene is TRBD1 (5 bases). There are 13 residues in the CDR3. Germline CDR1 and CDR2: SQVTM and ANQGSEA. V lost 6 bases to trimming and J lost 4 bases, with 15 bases between them. The CDR3 DNA reads as TGCAGCGTCGGAACCGGGACCCTCACTGAAGCTTTCTTT. Amino acids: CSVGTGTLTEAFF.

On this clonotype: One end of the junction is discordant with germline, which a read error may explain. The genes are TRBV10-3 and TRBJ2-3, with TRBD1 matching over 12 bases. This CDR3 is built from 16 residues. Germline CDR1 is ENHRY and CDR2 is SYGVKD. The CDR3 DNA is TGTGCCATCAGTGTTACGGGACAGGGGGCCACAGATACACAGTATTTT. Translated, it gives CAISVTGQGATDTQYF.

The V call is TRBV20-1, the J call TRBJ2-5; 9 bases map to TRBD1. The J call may not be correct, given that the DNA end is closer to TRBJ2-1. From germline, CDR1 is DFQATT and CDR2 SNEGSKA (reference sequence). The CDR3 runs 16 residues. The CDR3 nucleotides are TGCAGTGCTAGGGACCCCGGGACAGGGAAGATCAATGAGCAGTTCTTC. Its protein product is CSARDPGTGKINEQFF.

This clonotype has just a few counts. V and J are TRBV28 and TRBJ1-2; D is ambiguous. The CDR3 spans 12 residues. Germline-derived CDR1 and CDR2 are MDHEN and SYDVKM. V dropped 3 bases and J dropped 5 bases, with 7 bases sitting between them. The CDR3 DNA follows: TGTGCCAGCAGTTTCATGAATTATGGCTACACCTTC. This sequence encodes CASSFMNYGYTF.

This clonotype was observed a handful of times. This chain joins TRBV11-3 and TRBJ1-4; D gene ambiguous. Trimming removed 5 bases at V and 8 bases at J, with 9 bases between. CDR3 length equals 12 residues. CDR1 and CDR2 from the germline V gene are SGHNT and YENEEA. Here the CDR3 reads CASSRTSEKLFF. Written as DNA, the CDR3 is TGTGCCAGCAGCAGAACAAGCGAAAAACTGTTTTTT.